Included here is one T cell receptor beta chain sequence, with context. Its antigen remains unknown. These data are taken from a study of blood T cells in healthy people across ages. Trimming at V came to 2 bases and at J to 2 bases, leaving 9 bases not matched to a gene. Germline V gives CDR1 ENHRY, CDR2 SYGVKD. The CDR3 has 17 residues. Together with a sample-barcoded 5' primer, a J-beta primer mix was included in a second PCR lasting roughly 7 to 11 cycles. The template-switch adaptor, which had 12 random nucleotides, put a tag on each cDNA molecule. Every individual sample yielded 3 million or more paired-end reads (each containing CDR3). TCRdb used MiXCR to reprocess the 5' RACE reads, holding one entry per CDR3 protein. Among about 2 million distinct CDR3 sequences, around 50% were seen once, and the ten largest hold approximately 2.1%. General study findings and limits: Samples with more naive T cells showed higher observed beta diversity.

The sequenced sample was blood. The chain links TRBV10-3 to TRBJ2-1; 7 bases map to TRBD2. This clonotype originated in a woman aged 40 to 50 in good health. CDR3 coding DNA: TGTGCCATCAGTGAGGCTCCGACTAGCCCCCCCTACAATGAGCAGTTCTTC. Its translation is CAISEAPTSPPYNEQFF.